Below, 25 T cell receptor beta chains from the same sample are listed, as sequenced in a study of T cells after yellow fever vaccination. TCRdb independently ran MiXCR on the 5' RACE reads; one entry per CDR3 protein. The sample includes about 300,000 distinct CDR3 sequences, around 6.8% seen only once; the top ten take 15% to 20%. The sample consisted of PBMCs, taken 45 days after the first yellow fever vaccination. These receptors all stem from a man aged 18 to 30 who received the YFV17D yellow fever vaccine.

Here the CDR3 DNA reads TGTGCCATCAGGAAAGAAGTAGCTGGAAACACCATATATTTT. Translated: CAIRKEVAGNTIYF. The genes are TRBV10-3 and TRBJ1-3; D is uncertain. The germline V gene has CDR1 ENHRY and CDR2 SYGVKD. The V gene lost 6 bases and the J gene lost 2 bases, with 11 bases spanning the gap. The CDR3 runs to 14 residues.

The V gene is TRBV28, the J gene TRBJ2-3; the match to TRBD2 covers 11 bases. V was pared by 5 bases and J by 6 bases, with 16 bases of the junction left unmatched. Germline V gene lookup returns CDR1 MDHEN and CDR2 SYDVKM. The CDR3 is 18 amino acids. The DNA of the CDR3 is TGTGCCAGCAGTCCCCCCCAGACTAGCGGGGTTCTTTCGGATACGCAGTATTTT. It is translated as CASSPPQTSGVLSDTQYF.

Many counts were recorded for this clonotype. The chain has TRBV5-1 and TRBJ2-5, with TRBD1 matching over 9 bases. CDR3 length: 13 amino acids. V shed 3 bases and J 4 bases; nucleotides not matched to a gene: 1. CDR1 is SGHRS, CDR2 YFSETQ, per germline. DNA of the CDR3: TGCGCCAGCAGCTCACAGGGGGCAGAGACCCAGTACTTC. It specifies CASSSQGAETQYF.

This clonotype was detected only a few times. The gene calls are TRBV7-9 and TRBJ2-6, with D uncertain. Germline V gene data show CDR1 as SEHNR and CDR2 as FQNEAQ (reference sequence). This CDR3 contains 14 residues. The V end was cut by 5 bases, the J end by 0 bases, with 5 bases between. CDR3 residues: CASSILSGANVLTF. The CDR3 nucleotides read TGTGCCAGCAGCATACTCTCTGGGGCCAACGTCCTGACTTTC.

The rearrangement joins TRBV20-1 to TRBJ1-2; TRBD1 might be the D (6 bases). Germline V gene lookup returns CDR1 DFQATT and CDR2 SNEGSKA (reference sequence). The CDR3 has 14 amino acids. V lost 5 bases and J 0 bases, leaving 13 bases between the germline ends. The chain's CDR3 is CSAASGTTNYGYTF. The CDR3, as DNA: TGCAGTGCTGCGTCCGGGACAACTAACTATGGCTACACCTTC.

This clonotype was recorded at least ten times. J is TRBJ1-3 and V is TRBV5-1, with TRBD1 as a possible D gene (6 bases). CDR1 and CDR2 (germline): SGHRS, YFSETQ. V was pared by 3 bases and J by 3 bases, with 10 bases between. CDR3 size: 14 residues. As DNA, the CDR3 is TGCGCCAGCAGCTCGGGGACAAGTGGAAACACCATATATTTT. This translates into CASSSGTSGNTIYF.

This clonotype was seen repeatedly, ten times or more. The chain couples TRBV12-3 or TRBV12-4 to TRBJ2-1; 10 nucleotides align to TRBD2. The CDR3 is 14 residues long. With 5 bases clipped from V and 2 bases from J, the junction kept 0 bases outside the gene matches. The CDR3 DNA reads as TGTGCCAGCAGTGGGACTAGCGCCTACAATGAGCAGTTCTTC. Encoded protein: CASSGTSAYNEQFF.

The chain combines TRBV5-1 with TRBJ2-7; D not certain. Germline V CDR1 and CDR2: SGHRS, YFSETQ. The CDR3 runs 13 residues. V was clipped by 1 base and J by 3 bases, with 8 bases between them. The CDR3 DNA reads TGCGCCAGCAGCTTGTCCCAAAACTACGAGCAGTACTTC. Translation gives CASSLSQNYEQYF.

This sequence joins TRBV9 and TRBJ2-5; D unresolved. This CDR3 is 14 amino acids long. The germline gives CDR1 SGDLS, CDR2 YYNGEE. The V end lost 3 bases, the J end lost 2 bases, and 11 bases lay between the germline ends. The DNA for the CDR3 is TGTGCCAGCAGCGCGGACCCATTACAAGAGACCCAGTACTTC. It translates to CASSADPLQETQYF.

This rearrangement joins TRBV5-1 to TRBJ1-5; 10 bases align to TRBD1. There are 16 residues in the CDR3. Trimming removed 4 bases from V and 0 bases from J; junction bases left unmatched: 4. The V gene's germline CDR1 is SGHRS and CDR2 YFSETQ. The DNA of the CDR3 is TGCGCCAGCAGCCCTGGGACAGGGGATAGCAATCAGCCCCAGCATTTT. This translates into CASSPGTGDSNQPQHF.

There are a few counts of this clonotype. J is TRBJ2-2 and V is TRBV28, with D possibly TRBD1 on 5 matching bases. V lost 6 bases and J 4 bases, leaving 9 bases between the germline ends. Germline V gene data show CDR1 as MDHEN and CDR2 as SYDVKM. The CDR3 spans 13 residues. CDR3 nucleotides: TGTGCCAGCAGCAGGGTAGCCACCGGGGAGCTGTTTTTT. This encodes CASSRVATGELFF.

The sample holds a few counts of this clonotype. This rearrangement joins TRBV5-1 to TRBJ2-6; a weak D match, TRBD1 (5 bases). This CDR3 is 15 amino acids long. Germline V CDR1 and CDR2: SGHRS, YFSETQ. V was cut by 0 bases and J by 4 bases, with 8 bases left in between. The CDR3: CASSLEGPGANVLTF. The CDR3 DNA follows: TGCGCCAGCAGCTTGGAGGGGCCCGGGGCCAACGTCCTGACTTTC.

At least ten counts were recorded for this clonotype. The chain has TRBV7-2 and TRBJ2-3; 9 nucleotides line up with TRBD2. The CDR3 spans 16 residues. J gave up 1 base and V 4 bases, and 6 bases lay outside the gene matches. The V gene's germline CDR1 is SGHTA and CDR2 FQGNSA. CDR3 in amino acids: CASSSPSGTRTDTQYF. CDR3 DNA: TGTGCCAGCAGCTCACCTAGCGGGACCCGCACAGATACGCAGTATTTT.

This clonotype was recorded at least ten times. The rearrangement links TRBV7-2 to TRBJ2-3; TRBD2 matches at 8 bases. The CDR3 covers 15 residues. In germline, CDR1 is SGHTA, CDR2 FQGNSA. With V trimmed by 3 bases and J by 4 bases, 6 bases remained unmatched. The CDR3, as DNA: TGTGCCAGCAGCTTGCGGGGGGCGCGTGCAGATACGCAGTATTTT. This gives the protein CASSLRGARADTQYF.

The chain has TRBV27 and TRBJ2-7, with D unclear. Germline V gene sequence: CDR1 MNHEY, CDR2 SMNVEV (reference sequence). This CDR3 has 11 residues. The V gene lost 0 bases and the J gene lost 6 bases, with 3 bases spanning the gap. CDR3 protein: CASSLSGEQYF. CDR3 DNA sequence: TGTGCCAGCAGTTTATCTGGCGAGCAGTACTTC.

This clonotype was counted between two and nine times. The V and J genes are TRBV11-2 and TRBJ1-3; no firm D call. V lost 3 bases, J lost 0 bases, and 9 bases lay in between. CDR1 and CDR2 from the germline V gene are SGHAT and FQNNGV. The CDR3 length is 15 residues. The DNA of the CDR3 is TGTGCCAGCAGCTTTGCGGGTGACTCTGGAAACACCATATATTTT. Encoded protein: CASSFAGDSGNTIYF.

This clonotype was recorded a few times. The J gene is TRBJ2-2, the V gene TRBV5-1, with 10 bases fitting TRBD2. Losses at the gene ends were 2 bases for V and 6 bases for J; bases not matched to a gene: 7. Germline assignment: CDR1 SGHRS and CDR2 YFSETQ. The CDR3 consists of 16 residues. The CDR3 reads CASSLAGTSDSGELFF. The CDR3 DNA follows: TGCGCCAGCAGCTTAGCCGGGACTAGCGATTCCGGGGAGCTGTTTTTT.

The CDR3 loop reads CASLGTYEQYV. The CDR3 bases are TGTGCCAGCTTAGGGACCTACGAGCAGTACGTC. V gene TRBV6-6 combines with J gene TRBJ2-7; D is unclear. Germline lookup yields CDR1 MNHNY and CDR2 SVGAGI (reference sequence). V was shortened by 8 bases and J by 2 bases, with 7 bases between the two germline ends. There are 11 residues in the CDR3.

This clonotype was observed at least ten times. The chain joins TRBV19 to TRBJ2-5, with TRBD2 as a possible D gene (6 bases). The CDR3 has 14 amino acids. With 5 bases removed from V and 5 bases from J, the gap between germline ends came to 15 bases. CDR1 LNHDA and CDR2 SQIVND come from the germline V gene (reference sequence). The CDR3 reads CASSLGPGGETQYF. In DNA form, the CDR3 reads TGTGCCAGTAGTTTAGGCCCTGGAGGGGAGACCCAGTACTTC.

This rearrangement joins TRBV2 to TRBJ1-2; the D is unclear. Germline V gene sequence: CDR1 SNHLY, CDR2 FYNNEI. The CDR3 is made up of 12 amino acids. V shed 6 bases and J shed 7 bases, with 12 bases lying between them. CDR3 sequence (DNA): TGTGCCAGCAGGGTAGACCTTATTGGCTACACCTTC. Its translation: CASRVDLIGYTF.

The chain couples TRBV5-1 to TRBJ2-1, with 9 positions matching TRBD1. Germline values: CDR1 SGHRS, CDR2 YFSETQ. This CDR3 region has 16 residues. Losses at the gene ends were 0 bases for V and 4 bases for J; bases not matched to a gene: 5. The CDR3 DNA reads as TGCGCCAGCAGCTTGGGTTCGGGACAGGGTTACAATGAGCAGTTCTTC. It translates to CASSLGSGQGYNEQFF.

This clonotype has only a few counts. V usage is TRBV5-1 and J usage is TRBJ1-1; D is possibly TRBD1 (6 bases). The CDR3 spans 17 residues. Trimming left V 0 bases short and J 3 bases short, with 18 bases between. Looked up from germline, CDR1 is SGHRS and CDR2 is YFSETQ. The CDR3: CASSLVGGPHYYTEAFF. Written as DNA, the CDR3 is TGCGCCAGCAGCTTGGTAGGGGGGCCTCACTATTACACTGAAGCTTTCTTT.

This clonotype was observed at least ten times. This chain links TRBV5-1 with TRBJ2-2, with a tentative D call TRBD1 (6 bases). V was pared by 5 bases and J by 2 bases, with 13 bases between. Germline assignment: CDR1 SGHRS and CDR2 YFSETQ. CDR3 length: 15 amino acids. The CDR3: CASSLKQGNTGELFF. The CDR3 region has the DNA TGCGCCAGCAGTCTAAAACAGGGAAACACCGGGGAGCTGTTTTTT.

The chain links TRBV3-1 to TRBJ2-1; TRBD2 matches at 12 bases. Germline V gives CDR1 LGHDT, CDR2 YNNKEL (reference sequence). The CDR3 is 12 residues long. J was trimmed by 15 bases and V by 4 bases; bases with no gene match: 4. The CDR3 DNA reads TGTGCCAGCAGCCCGACTAGCGGGGGACCGTTCTTC. Translating it yields CASSPTSGGPFF.

Ten or more counts support this clonotype. The chain has TRBV7-3 and TRBJ2-2; D is undetermined. CDR1 and CDR2 from the germline V gene are SGHTA and FQGTGA. V lost 0 bases, J lost 5 bases, and 4 bases lay in between. This CDR3 is built from 13 residues. CDR3 amino acids: CASSLTGTGELFF. The CDR3, as DNA: TGTGCCAGCAGCTTAACAGGAACCGGGGAGCTGTTTTTT.